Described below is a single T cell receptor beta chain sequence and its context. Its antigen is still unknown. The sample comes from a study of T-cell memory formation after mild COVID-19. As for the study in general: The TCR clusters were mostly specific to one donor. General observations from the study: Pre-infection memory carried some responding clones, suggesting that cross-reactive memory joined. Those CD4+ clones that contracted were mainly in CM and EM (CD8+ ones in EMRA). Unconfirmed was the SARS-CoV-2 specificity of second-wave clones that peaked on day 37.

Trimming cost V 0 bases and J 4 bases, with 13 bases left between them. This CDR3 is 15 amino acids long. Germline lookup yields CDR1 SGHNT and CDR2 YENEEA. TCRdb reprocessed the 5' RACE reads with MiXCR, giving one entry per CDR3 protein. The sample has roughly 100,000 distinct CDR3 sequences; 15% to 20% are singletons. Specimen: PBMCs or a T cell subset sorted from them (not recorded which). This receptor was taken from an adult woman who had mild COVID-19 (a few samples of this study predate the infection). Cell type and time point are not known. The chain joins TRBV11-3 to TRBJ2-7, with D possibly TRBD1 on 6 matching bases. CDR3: CASSLDSGGAYEQYF. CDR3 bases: TGTGCCAGCAGCTTAGATTCTGGGGGCGCGTACGAGCAGTACTTC.